Presented here are 18 T cell receptor beta chains from one specimen sequenced in a study of response to subunit inactivated influenza vaccine. Each CDR3 protein gets one entry after TCRdb re-called the RT-PCR reads with MiXCR. This sample has around 710,000 distinct CDR3 sequences, with roughly 14% found just once. Material: PBMCs from blood, obtained around 14 days before vaccination. These receptors were obtained from a man in his fifties or sixties who received an inactivated influenza vaccine.

This clonotype was observed a few times. The J gene is TRBJ2-7, the V gene TRBV3-1, with 8 nucleotides matching TRBD2. Trimming cost V 1 base and J 4 bases; bases outside gene matches: 6. The CDR3 runs 15 residues. Germline CDR1 and CDR2: LGHDT and YNNKEL (reference sequence). CDR3 protein: CASSQATSDSYEQYF. The DNA of the CDR3 is TGTGCCAGCAGCCAAGCGACTAGCGATTCGTACGAGCAGTACTTC.

This clonotype was detected a few times. The J gene is TRBJ2-3, the V gene TRBV6-5; the D gene is possibly TRBD2 (6 bases). Germline CDR1 reads MNHEY; CDR2 reads SVGAGI. The length of the CDR3 is 17 residues. V shed 0 bases and J shed 4 bases, with 17 bases lying between them. Written as DNA, the CDR3 is TGTGCCAGCAGTTACTCGAAATCTAGCGAATCCGCAGATACGCAGTATTTT. It codes for CASSYSKSSESADTQYF.

This clonotype has more than one count but fewer than ten. V usage is TRBV4-3 and J usage is TRBJ2-3; D possibly corresponds to TRBD1 (6 bases). The V end lost 1 base, the J end lost 6 bases, and 11 bases lay between the germline ends. Germline V gene data show CDR1 as LGHNA and CDR2 as YSLEER. The CDR3 runs 14 residues. CDR3 loop: CASSQADRPDTQYF. CDR3 nucleotide sequence: TGCGCCAGCAGCCAAGCTGACAGGCCCGATACGCAGTATTTT.

This clonotype was seen more than once but under ten times. The rearrangement uses TRBV6-6 and TRBJ2-1; tentatively, D is TRBD1 (5 bases). The CDR3 loop spans 12 amino acids. V gave up 8 bases and J gave up 5 bases, with 10 bases separating them. Germline V CDR1 and CDR2: MNHNY, SVGAGI (reference sequence). The CDR3 loop is CASAGSHNEQFF. The CDR3 DNA reads as TGTGCCAGCGCAGGGTCCCACAATGAGCAGTTCTTC.

A remark on this clonotype: A junction boundary mismatches the germline segment, possibly from a read error. The chain recombines TRBV20-1 with TRBJ2-5; D possibly corresponds to TRBD2 (6 bases). Germline V CDR1 and CDR2: DFQATT, SNEGSKA (reference sequence). The CDR3 covers 16 residues. CDR3 sequence (DNA): TGCTGTGCTAGAGATCTTGGAGGAGGGATAAGGGGGACCCAGTACTTC. It specifies CCARDLGGGIRGTQYF.

A few counts support this clonotype. The chain couples TRBV19 to TRBJ2-3; D not certain. The length of the CDR3 is 20 residues. Between the trimmed V and J ends, which lost 0 bases and 0 bases, there was a span of 22 bases. Germline CDR1 reads LNHDA; CDR2 reads SQIVND (reference sequence). The CDR3 DNA follows: TGTGCCAGTAGTATAGAAGTAGCAAATAGTCGGGCTAGTAGCACAGATACGCAGTATTTT. It specifies CASSIEVANSRASSTDTQYF.

This clonotype was found a few times. The J gene is TRBJ2-1, the V gene TRBV6-1; 10 nucleotides match TRBD2. The germline gives CDR1 MNHNS, CDR2 SASEGT. The CDR3 contains 15 residues. Trimming cost V 6 bases and J 10 bases; bases outside gene matches: 12. The CDR3 here is CASSPSQRGGREQFF. The CDR3, as DNA: TGTGCCAGCAGCCCATCTCAGCGGGGGGGCCGCGAGCAGTTCTTC.

The chain carries TRBV6-2 or TRBV6-3 and TRBJ2-7; 7 nucleotides agree with TRBD2. The CDR3 has 13 residues. Germline CDR1 is MNHEY and CDR2 is SVGEGT. After removal of 2 bases from V and 4 bases from J, the junction contained 2 bases not matched to a gene. CDR3 region: CASSYAGVYEQYF. The CDR3, as DNA: TGTGCCAGCAGTTACGCGGGAGTGTACGAGCAGTACTTC.

The rearrangement links TRBV5-1 to TRBJ2-5, with TRBD2 as a possible D gene (7 bases). Germline V gives CDR1 SGHRS, CDR2 YFSETQ. The length of the CDR3 is 16 residues. V was trimmed by 0 bases and J by 1 base, leaving 13 bases between them. The CDR3 sequence: CASSLGRGAGQETQYF. CDR3 bases: TGCGCCAGCAGCTTGGGCCGGGGGGCTGGCCAAGAGACCCAGTACTTC.

This clonotype was observed at least ten times. V gene TRBV12-3 or TRBV12-4 combines with J gene TRBJ1-2; TRBD1 matches 7 bases. The CDR3 runs 13 residues. Trimming removed 6 bases from V and 6 bases from J; junction bases left unmatched: 7. CDR3 coding DNA: TGTGCCAGCAGCTTGGACAGGTCTCATGGCTACACCTTC. It encodes CASSLDRSHGYTF.

V usage is TRBV7-3 and J usage is TRBJ2-2; the D gene could be TRBD1 or TRBD2 (6 bases each). V was clipped by 1 base and J by 1 base, with 10 bases between them. This CDR3 region has 16 residues. Germline loops: CDR1 SGHTA, CDR2 FQGTGA. CDR3 bases: TGTGCCAGCAGCTTAAAAGGGGGGCGGAACACCGGGGAGCTGTTTTTT. Protein: CASSLKGGRNTGELFF. Combining the CDR3 with reference TRBV7-3 and TRBJ2-2 gives the whole variable domain GAGVSQTPSNKVTEKGKYVELRCDPISGHTALYWYRQSLGQGPEFLIYFQGTGAADDSGLPNDRFFAVRPEGSVSTLKIQRTERGDSAVYLCASSLKGGRNTGELFFGEGSRLTVL.

This clonotype was picked up a small number of times. V and J are TRBV6-5 and TRBJ2-1, with TRBD1 identical over 7 bases. Germline V gene sequence: CDR1 MNHEY, CDR2 SVGAGI. The junction had 7 bases not matched to a gene; V was cut back by 2 bases and J by 6 bases. This CDR3 spans 15 amino acids. The CDR3 DNA is TGTGCCAGCAGTTACGCGACAAACAGGGGCAATGAGCAGTTCTTC. This gives the protein CASSYATNRGNEQFF.

The chain recombines TRBV20-1 with TRBJ2-7; 10 nucleotides agree with TRBD2. Looked up from germline, CDR1 is DFQATT and CDR2 is SNEGSKA (reference sequence). This CDR3 contains 16 residues. V lost 0 bases and J lost 0; bases outside the gene matches: 5. DNA for the CDR3: TGCAGTGCTAGAGACGGGACTAGCGCGAGCTCCTACGAGCAGTACTTC. Protein product: CSARDGTSASSYEQYF.

This chain links TRBV28 with TRBJ2-4; no definite D call. Trimming took off 3 bases at V and 0 bases at J, with 9 bases between the two ends. The germline gives CDR1 MDHEN, CDR2 SYDVKM. The CDR3 spans 15 residues. The CDR3: CASSFPTGAKNIQYF. The CDR3 region has the DNA TGTGCCAGCAGTTTCCCCACTGGAGCCAAAAACATTCAGTACTTC.

This clonotype was counted many times. The chain combines TRBV15 with TRBJ2-7; 7 nucleotides align to TRBD2. CDR3 length: 15 residues. The V segment lost 0 bases and the J segment 5 bases; nucleotides outside the gene matches: 7. Germline CDR1 reads LNHNV; CDR2 reads YYDKDF (reference sequence). In DNA, the CDR3 is TGTGCCACCAGCAGAGACGGGAGGTTCGACCACGAGCAGTACTTC. As protein: CATSRDGRFDHEQYF.

The chain joins TRBV28 to TRBJ2-1; TRBD2 might be the D (7 bases). This CDR3 comprises 11 residues. V was pared by 8 bases and J by 12 bases, with 14 bases between. Germline values: CDR1 MDHEN, CDR2 SYDVKM. CDR3 amino acids: CASYQGRVQFF. The CDR3 nucleotides read TGTGCCAGCTATCAGGGGAGGGTGCAGTTCTTC.

This clonotype was counted once. The rearrangement joins TRBV28 to TRBJ2-7; D could derive from TRBD1 or TRBD2 (5 bases each). CDR1 is MDHEN and CDR2 is SYDVKM in the germline V gene. This CDR3 spans 16 amino acids. Between the trimmed V and J ends, which lost 10 bases and 4 bases, there was a span of 26 bases. CDR3 in DNA: TGTGCCATCAGCCCAGGGACGGTTTCATGGGGTTACGAGCAGTACTTC. Translation gives CAISPGTVSWGYEQYF.

The V gene is TRBV25-1, the J gene TRBJ2-7, with D possibly being TRBD1 (6 bases). Per germline, CDR1 MGHDK and CDR2 SYGVNS. The CDR3 has 12 residues. The V gene lost 3 bases and the J gene lost 6 bases, with 9 bases spanning the gap. The CDR3 is CASSDPGAEQYF. The CDR3 DNA sequence: TGTGCCAGCAGTGACCCAGGGGCCGAGCAGTACTTC.